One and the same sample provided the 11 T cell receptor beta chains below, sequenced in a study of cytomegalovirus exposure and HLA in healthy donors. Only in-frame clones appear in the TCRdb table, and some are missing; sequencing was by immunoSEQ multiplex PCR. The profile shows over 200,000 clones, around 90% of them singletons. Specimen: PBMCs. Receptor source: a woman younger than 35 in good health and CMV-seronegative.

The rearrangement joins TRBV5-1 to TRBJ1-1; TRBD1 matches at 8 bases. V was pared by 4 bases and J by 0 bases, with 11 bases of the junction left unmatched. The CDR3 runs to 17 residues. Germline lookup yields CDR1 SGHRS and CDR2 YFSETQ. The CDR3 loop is CASSPRQGARMNTEAFF. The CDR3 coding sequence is TGCGCCAGCAGCCCAAGGCAGGGGGCTAGGATGAACACTGAAGCTTTCTTT.

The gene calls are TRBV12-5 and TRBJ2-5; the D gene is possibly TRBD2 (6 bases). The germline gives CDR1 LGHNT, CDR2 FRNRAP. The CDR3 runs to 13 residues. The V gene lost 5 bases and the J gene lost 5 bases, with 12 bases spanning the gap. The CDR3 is CASGVGGGETQYF. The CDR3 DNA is TGTGCTAGTGGTGTGGGCGGAGGGGAGACCCAGTACTTC.

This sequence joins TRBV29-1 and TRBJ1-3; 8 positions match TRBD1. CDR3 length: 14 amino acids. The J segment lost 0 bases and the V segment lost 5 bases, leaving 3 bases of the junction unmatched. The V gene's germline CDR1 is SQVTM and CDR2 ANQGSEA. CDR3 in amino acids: CSVSTGGSGNTIYF. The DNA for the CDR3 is TGCAGCGTTAGTACAGGGGGCTCTGGAAACACCATATATTTT.

CDR3 DNA sequence: TGTGCCAGCAGTCGCATAGCGGGAGCAAGCTCCTACAATGAGCAGTTCTTC. Residues: CASSRIAGASSYNEQFF. The V call is TRBV28, the J call TRBJ2-1, with 9 bases lining up with TRBD2. This CDR3 region has 17 residues. V dropped 5 bases and J dropped 0; count of bases not matched to a gene: 8. Germline assignment: CDR1 MDHEN and CDR2 SYDVKM.

The CDR3 bases are TGTGCCAGCAGTGATACGGGGAATAACAATCAGCCCCAGCATTTT. Protein product: CASSDTGNNNQPQHF. V and J are TRBV2 and TRBJ1-5; no clear D. Germline V gene data show CDR1 as SNHLY and CDR2 as FYNNEI. V was shortened by 3 bases and J by 3 bases, with 12 bases between the two germline ends. This CDR3 comprises 15 residues.

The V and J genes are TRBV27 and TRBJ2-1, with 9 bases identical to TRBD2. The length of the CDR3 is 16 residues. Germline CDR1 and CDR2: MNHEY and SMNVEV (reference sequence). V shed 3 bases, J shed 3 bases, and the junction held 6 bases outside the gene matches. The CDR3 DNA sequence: TGTGCCAGCAGTTTGCCCGGGACTAGCATCTACAATGAGCAGTTCTTC. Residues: CASSLPGTSIYNEQFF.

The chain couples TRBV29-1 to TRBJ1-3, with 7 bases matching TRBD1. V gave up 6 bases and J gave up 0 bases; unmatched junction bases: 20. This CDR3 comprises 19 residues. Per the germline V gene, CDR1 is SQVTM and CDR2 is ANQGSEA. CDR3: CSVLSPGQSASDSGNTIYF. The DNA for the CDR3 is TGCAGCGTCCTCAGCCCGGGACAGTCGGCGTCCGACTCTGGAAACACCATATATTTT.

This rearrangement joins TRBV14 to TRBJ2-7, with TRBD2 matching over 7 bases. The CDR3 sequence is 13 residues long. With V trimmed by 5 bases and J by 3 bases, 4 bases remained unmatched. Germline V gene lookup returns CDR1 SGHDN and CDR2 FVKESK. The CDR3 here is CASSTSDSYEQYF. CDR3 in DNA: TGTGCCAGCAGCACTAGCGACAGCTACGAGCAGTACTTC.

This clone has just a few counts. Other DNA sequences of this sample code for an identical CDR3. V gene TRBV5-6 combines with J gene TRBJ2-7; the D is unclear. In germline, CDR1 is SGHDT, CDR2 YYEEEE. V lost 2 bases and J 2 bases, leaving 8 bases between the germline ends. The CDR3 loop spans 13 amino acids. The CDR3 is CASSLPGTYEQYF. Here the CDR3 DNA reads TGTGCCAGCAGCTTACCGGGTACCTACGAGCAGTACTTC.

CDR3: CASSVVPDRPPPTYEQYF. The CDR3 region has the DNA TGTGCCAGCAGCGTAGTACCCGACAGGCCGCCTCCAACCTACGAGCAGTACTTC. The V call is TRBV9, the J call TRBJ2-7, with a tentative D call TRBD1 (6 bases). The CDR3 consists of 18 residues. The ends were cut back, 0 bases at V and 2 bases at J, with 21 bases in the middle. Germline V gene sequence: CDR1 SGDLS, CDR2 YYNGEE.

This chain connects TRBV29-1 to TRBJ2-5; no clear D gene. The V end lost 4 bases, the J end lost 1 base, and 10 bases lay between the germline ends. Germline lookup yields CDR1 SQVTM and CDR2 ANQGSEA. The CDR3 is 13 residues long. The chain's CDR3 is CSVAGLFQETQYF. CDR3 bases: TGCAGCGTTGCAGGTCTTTTCCAAGAGACCCAGTACTTC.